The 27 T cell receptor beta chains below come from one sample, sequenced in a study of T cells in Graves' hyperthyroidism and ophthalmopathy (dated by TCRdb to between 2018 and 2020). Libraries came from multiplex PCR. Sequencing took place on an Illumina HiSeq 2000. The TCR beta CDR3 regions were amplified from RNA transcripts. For the first round of RT-PCR on the TCR CDR3, the HTBI primer set was used together with the Qiagen OneStep RT-PCR kit. TCRdb reran the public reads through fastp at Q25 and MiXCR, keeping productive beta chains. Rows with one shared CDR3 protein collapse into an entry with the most common genes and DNA. A total of 450,000 to 600,000 distinct CDR3 sequences appear in this sample, 12% to 15% of them only once. Of the sample, around 14% is held by the ten largest clones. Sequencing was performed on blood. These receptors all come from a woman aged 40 to 50 with Graves' hyperthyroidism.

This clonotype was picked up many times. V usage is TRBV20-1 and J usage is TRBJ2-3; D is possibly TRBD2 (5 bases). The ends were cut back, 1 base at V and 0 bases at J, with 8 bases in the middle. Germline V gene lookup returns CDR1 DFQATT and CDR2 SNEGSKA (reference sequence). CDR3 length: 14 residues. This CDR3 is CSARGTGSTDTQYF. Written as DNA, the CDR3 is TGCAGTGCTAGAGGGACGGGGAGCACAGATACGCAGTATTTT.

The V and J genes are TRBV10-2 and TRBJ2-7; tentatively, D is TRBD1 or TRBD2 (6 bases each). The germline V gene encodes CDR1 WSHSY and CDR2 SAAADI. This CDR3 has 15 amino acids. Trimming pared 2 bases from V and 1 base from J, leaving 12 bases between. The CDR3 DNA sequence: TGCGCCAGCAGTGAGGGACGGGGGCCTTCCTACGAGCAGTACTTC. It encodes CASSEGRGPSYEQYF.

This clonotype was observed many times. J is TRBJ2-7 and V is TRBV3-1, with 8 bases identical to TRBD1. The germline CDR1 and CDR2 sequences are LGHDT and YNNKEL (reference sequence). This CDR3 spans 16 amino acids. Trimming removed 0 bases from V and 2 bases from J; junction bases left unmatched: 6. This chain's CDR3 is CASSQEAPDRAYEQYF. The DNA of the CDR3 is TGTGCCAGCAGCCAAGAGGCCCCGGACAGGGCCTACGAGCAGTACTTC.

In this sample, this clonotype turned up a few times. The CDR3 here is CASRNGQYNQPQHF. In DNA, the CDR3 is TGTGCCAGCAGAAACGGACAGTACAATCAGCCCCAGCATTTT. This sequence joins TRBV12-3 or TRBV12-4 and TRBJ1-5; maybe TRBD1 (6 bases). V lost 6 bases and J lost 3, with 12 bases in between. This CDR3 contains 14 residues.

This clonotype was picked up many times. The chain has TRBV2 and TRBJ1-4; D gene uncertain. Trimming shortened V by 3 bases and J by 5 bases, and 10 bases separated the two germline ends. CDR1 is SNHLY, CDR2 FYNNEI, per germline. The CDR3 totals 14 residues. CDR3 bases: TGTGCCAGCAGTGACCGGCAGTCAAATGAAAAACTGTTTTTT. This encodes CASSDRQSNEKLFF.

The table lists this clonotype with a few counts. The chain's CDR3 is CASSRPSRDRAYMNTEAFF. For the CDR3, the DNA is TGCGCCAGCAGCCGGCCTAGTCGGGACCGCGCCTACATGAACACTGAAGCTTTCTTT. The J gene is TRBJ1-1, the V gene TRBV4-1; a weak D match, TRBD1 (5 bases). With 4 bases removed from V and 0 bases from J, the gap between germline ends came to 24 bases. Germline values: CDR1 MGHRA, CDR2 YSYEKL. This CDR3 is built from 19 residues.

This clonotype was observed many times. The rearrangement uses TRBV10-3 and TRBJ1-6, with 9 bases matching TRBD1. Germline lookup yields CDR1 ENHRY and CDR2 SYGVKD. The junction had 3 bases not matched to a gene; V was cut back by 2 bases and J by 1 base. This CDR3 has 17 amino acids. CDR3 nucleotides: TGTGCCATCAGTGAGGAACAGGGGGCTTCCTATAATTCACCCCTCCACTTT. It encodes CAISEEQGASYNSPLHF.

The table lists this clonotype with many counts. The V gene is TRBV3-1, the J gene TRBJ1-4; the D is unclear. The CDR3 totals 14 residues. Germline CDR1 and CDR2: LGHDT and YNNKEL (reference sequence). Trimming stripped 3 bases from V and 8 bases from J, with 13 bases between. The CDR3 reads CASSHPGLREKLFF. DNA for the CDR3: TGTGCCAGCAGCCACCCCGGACTCAGAGAAAAACTGTTTTTT.

This clonotype has ten or more counts. J is TRBJ1-5 and V is TRBV28; TRBD1 matches 7 bases. The CDR3 has 14 amino acids. CDR1 is MDHEN and CDR2 is SYDVKM in the germline V gene. J gave up 6 bases and V 5 bases, and 7 bases lay outside the gene matches. Here the CDR3 DNA reads TGTGCCAGCAGTCTTAGACAGGGTCTTCAGCCCCAGCATTTT. This codes for CASSLRQGLQPQHF.

There are many counts of this clonotype. The J gene is TRBJ2-7, the V gene TRBV29-1, with D uncertain. CDR1 and CDR2 from the germline V gene are SQVTM and ANQGSEA. V dropped 2 bases and J dropped 0 bases, with 8 bases sitting between them. The CDR3 covers 13 residues. The CDR3 DNA sequence: TGCAGCGTTGAACGAACAGACTCCTACGAGCAGTACTTC. Translated, it gives CSVERTDSYEQYF.

In its sample, this clonotype was seen once. A much larger clone differs from this one at a single base, so this may be a read error. This chain links TRBV29-1 with TRBJ2-3; TRBD2 matches at 9 bases. The CDR3 sequence is 15 residues long. Germline V gene sequence: CDR1 SQVTM, CDR2 ANQGSEA. DNA of the CDR3: TGCAGCGCTGAAGATATAGCGGGAGGCACAGATACGCAGTATTTT. It is translated as CSAEDIAGGTDTQYF.

A few counts support this clonotype. The chain employs TRBV6-1 and TRBJ1-5; D not certain. Germline CDR1 and CDR2: MNHNS and SASEGT. V lost 2 bases and J lost 9, with 8 bases in between. CDR3 size: 12 residues. This CDR3 is CASSEPPMPQHF. The CDR3 DNA follows: TGTGCCAGCAGTGAACCCCCTATGCCCCAGCATTTT.

This clonotype has a count of ten or more. The chain employs TRBV18 and TRBJ2-1, with D maybe TRBD2 (6 bases). The CDR3 runs 13 residues. Deletions cut 1 base from V and 9 bases from J, with 10 bases between. The germline V gene has CDR1 KGHSH and CDR2 LQKENI. The DNA for the CDR3 is TGTGCCAGCTCACCACAACTAGCTGGTGAGCAGTTCTTC. As protein: CASSPQLAGEQFF.

The rearrangement joins TRBV2 to TRBJ1-4; D is undetermined. With 7 bases removed from V and 6 bases from J, the gap between germline ends came to 15 bases. The CDR3 consists of 14 residues. CDR1 and CDR2 from the germline V gene are SNHLY and FYNNEI. The CDR3 bases are TGTGCCAGCAAAACAACATCCTATTATGAAAAACTGTTTTTT. Protein product: CASKTTSYYEKLFF.

This clonotype was counted many times. J is TRBJ1-1 and V is TRBV27, with D unresolved. V was shortened by 6 bases and J by 1 base, with 9 bases between the two germline ends. The CDR3 has 13 amino acids. From germline, CDR1 is MNHEY and CDR2 SMNVEV (reference sequence). CDR3 residues: CASSLGRNTEAFF. The CDR3 DNA sequence: TGTGCCAGCAGCTTAGGGAGGAACACTGAAGCTTTCTTT.

This clonotype has a count of ten or more. The chain recombines TRBV5-1 with TRBJ2-1, with D unresolved. The ends were cut back, 1 base at V and 9 bases at J, with 8 bases in the middle. The CDR3 sequence is 12 residues long. Germline lookup yields CDR1 SGHRS and CDR2 YFSETQ. For the CDR3, the DNA is TGCGCCAGCAGCTTGCCACAAGGTGAGCAGTTCTTC. Its protein product is CASSLPQGEQFF. The variable domain in full, with the rest retrieved from reference TRBV5-1 and TRBJ2-1, is KAGVTQTPRYLIKTRGQQVTLSCSPISGHRSVSWYQQTPGQGLQFLFEYFSETQRNKGNFPGRFSGRQFSNSRSEMNVSTLELGDSALYLCASSLPQGEQFFGPGTRLTVL.

This clonotype was recorded many times. The J gene is TRBJ2-1, the V gene TRBV27; D perhaps matches TRBD2 (6 bases). Germline loops: CDR1 MNHEY, CDR2 SMNVEV (reference sequence). This CDR3 has 13 residues. Trimming cost V 6 bases and J 6 bases, with 12 bases left between them. This chain's CDR3 is CASRRRGSNEQFF. CDR3 nucleotides: TGTGCCAGCAGGAGGAGGGGAAGCAATGAGCAGTTCTTC.

Ten or more counts support this clonotype. The chain couples TRBV20-1 to TRBJ2-7; 12 bases line up with TRBD2. Trimming took 4 bases from V and 2 from J; bases not matched to a gene: 3. CDR1 and CDR2 (germline): DFQATT, SNEGSKA (reference sequence). This CDR3 has 14 amino acids. CDR3 coding DNA: TGCAGTGCTAAGAGACTAGCGGGGGCCTACGAGCAGTACTTC. Encoded protein: CSAKRLAGAYEQYF.

The sample holds a few counts of this clonotype. The gene calls are TRBV13 and TRBJ2-3; 12 bases agree with TRBD2. Trimming cost V 5 bases and J 6 bases; bases outside gene matches: 9. The length of the CDR3 is 16 residues. Germline loops: CDR1 PRHDT, CDR2 FYEKMQ (reference sequence). CDR3 residues: CASSPRLAGVGDTQYF. CDR3 DNA sequence: TGTGCCAGCAGCCCAAGACTAGCGGGAGTCGGGGATACGCAGTATTTT.

CDR3 nucleotides: TGTGCCAGCTCACCCGCGACAGCGAACACTGAAGCTTTCTTT. Translation: CASSPATANTEAFF. The V and J genes are TRBV18 and TRBJ1-1, with D possibly TRBD1 on 5 matching bases. V was cut by 3 bases and J by 1 base, with 9 bases left in between. The germline CDR1 and CDR2 sequences are KGHSH and LQKENI. This CDR3 has 14 residues.

A note on this clonotype: At one boundary the junction diverges from the germline segment, which might be a read error. The genes are TRBV6-1 and TRBJ1-4, with D unresolved. The germline CDR1 and CDR2 sequences are MNHNS and SASEGT. The CDR3 runs to 15 residues. The CDR3: CASSSPTPGGEKLVF. The CDR3 coding sequence is TGTGCCAGCAGTAGCCCGACACCGGGAGGAGAAAAACTGGTTTTT.

This clonotype was found many times. The chain couples TRBV10-2 to TRBJ2-6; D is uncertain. The CDR3 sequence is 17 residues long. The germline V gene encodes CDR1 WSHSY and CDR2 SAAADI. The V end was cut by 0 bases, the J end by 0 bases, with 9 bases between. DNA for the CDR3: TGCGCCAGCAGTGAGTCCAGGTTATCCTCTGGGGCCAACGTCCTGACTTTC. Residues: CASSESRLSSGANVLTF.

This clonotype appeared many times. The chain carries TRBV7-6 and TRBJ2-7; TRBD1 aligns across 9 bases. With V trimmed by 5 bases and J by 3 bases, 5 bases remained unmatched. The CDR3 extends over 14 amino acids. Germline CDR1 and CDR2: SGHVS and FNYEAQ. CDR3 bases: TGTGCCAGCAGCCCGATGACAGGGGGCTACGAGCAGTACTTC. Its protein product is CASSPMTGGYEQYF.

Worth noting for this clonotype: Lacking the conserved final phenylalanine or tryptophan, this CDR3 likely reflects a read error. This sequence joins TRBV9 and TRBJ1-4, with 7 nucleotides matching TRBD1. Per the germline V gene, CDR1 is SGDLS and CDR2 is YYNGEE. The CDR3 length is 15 residues. V was pared by 3 bases and J by 6 bases, with 8 bases of the junction left unmatched. CDR3 in amino acids: CASSEDRGGYEKLFL. CDR3 in DNA: TGTGCCAGCAGCGAAGACAGAGGGGGCTATGAAAAACTGTTTCTT.

The chain combines TRBV9 with TRBJ2-3; 11 bases agree with TRBD2. The V segment lost 3 bases and the J segment 5 bases; nucleotides outside the gene matches: 8. Germline V gene lookup returns CDR1 SGDLS and CDR2 YYNGEE. The CDR3 sequence is 16 residues long. In DNA form, the CDR3 reads TGTGCCAGCAGCGCCATGCCGGGACTAGCGGTAGATACGCAGTATTTT. Translating it yields CASSAMPGLAVDTQYF.

This clonotype was seen repeatedly, ten times or more. CDR3 sequence reads: CASSLASPDGGRRNEQYF. In nucleotides, the CDR3 is TGTGCCAGCAGCCTAGCCAGTCCGGACGGGGGGCGCCGGAACGAGCAGTACTTC. The V call is TRBV6-1, the J call TRBJ2-7; D is possibly TRBD2 (7 bases). The V end lost 6 bases, the J end lost 5 bases, and 29 bases lay between the germline ends. The CDR3 loop spans 18 amino acids. Germline lookup yields CDR1 MNHNS and CDR2 SASEGT.

There are many counts of this clonotype. V is TRBV12-3 or TRBV12-4 and J is TRBJ1-6, with D unresolved. CDR3 size: 13 residues. Trimming removed 4 bases at V and 9 bases at J, with 10 bases between. The CDR3 here is CASSSGSGSPLHF. In nucleotides, the CDR3 is TGTGCCAGCAGTTCTGGGTCGGGTTCACCCCTCCACTTT.